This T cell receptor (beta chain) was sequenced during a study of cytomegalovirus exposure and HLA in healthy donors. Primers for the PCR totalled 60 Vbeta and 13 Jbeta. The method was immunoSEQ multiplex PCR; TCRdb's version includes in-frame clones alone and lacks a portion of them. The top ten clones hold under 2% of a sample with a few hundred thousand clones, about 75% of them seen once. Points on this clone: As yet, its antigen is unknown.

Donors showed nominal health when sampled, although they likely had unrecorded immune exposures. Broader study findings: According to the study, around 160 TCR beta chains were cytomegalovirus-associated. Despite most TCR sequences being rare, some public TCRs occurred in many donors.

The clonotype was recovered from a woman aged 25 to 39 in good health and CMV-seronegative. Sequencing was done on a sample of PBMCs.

CDR3 nucleotides: TGTGCCAGCAGCGAATCGCCCGGACAGCACTATGGCTACACCTTC. Translated, it gives CASSESPGQHYGYTF. The gene calls are TRBV2 and TRBJ1-2; TRBD1 might be the D (6 bases). V was shortened by 6 bases and J by 3 bases, with 17 bases between the two germline ends. Germline V gene data show CDR1 as SNHLY and CDR2 as FYNNEI. CDR3 length equals 15 residues.